This T cell receptor (beta chain) was profiled in a study of T-cell reconstitution after alpha-beta-depleted transplantation in children. General study results and limits: There were some patients whose high TCRbeta diversity at day 60 came from surviving recipient T cells and thymic progenitors. Several hundred rapidly expanded clones from non-depleted graft cells reportedly supplied alpha-beta T cells about two months post-transplant.

J lost 1 base, V lost 1 base, and 5 bases had no gene match. Germline V lookup: CDR1 MDHEN, CDR2 SYDVKM. This CDR3 has 16 amino acids. Researchers prepared the TCRbeta library using unique molecular identifiers, the study reports. TCRdb itself ran the PCR reads through MiXCR, one entry per CDR3 protein. The sample consists of 500,000 to 650,000 distinct CDR3 sequences, 10% to 12% of them appearing once. This clonotype was counted at least ten times. Its target is not known. This sequence joins TRBV28 and TRBJ2-3; 7 nucleotides agree with TRBD1. The starting material was PBMCs, mostly from graft donor cells, obtained 180 days after TCRalphabeta/CD19-depleted stem cell transplant. The TCR comes from a female patient aged 2-15 years who had a stem cell transplant for aplastic anemia, so the T cells may come from the graft donor. CDR3 sequence reads: CASSLLTGRGTDTQYF. In DNA, the CDR3 is TGTGCCAGCAGTTTATTGACAGGGCGAGGCACAGATACGCAGTATTTT. The complete variable domain, with remaining parts taken from reference TRBV28 and TRBJ2-3, reads DVKVTQSSRYLVKRTGEKVFLECVQDMDHENMFWYRQDPGLGLRLIYFSYDVKMKEKGDIPEGYSVSREKKERFSLILESASTNQTSMYLCASSLLTGRGTDTQYFGPGTRLTVL.